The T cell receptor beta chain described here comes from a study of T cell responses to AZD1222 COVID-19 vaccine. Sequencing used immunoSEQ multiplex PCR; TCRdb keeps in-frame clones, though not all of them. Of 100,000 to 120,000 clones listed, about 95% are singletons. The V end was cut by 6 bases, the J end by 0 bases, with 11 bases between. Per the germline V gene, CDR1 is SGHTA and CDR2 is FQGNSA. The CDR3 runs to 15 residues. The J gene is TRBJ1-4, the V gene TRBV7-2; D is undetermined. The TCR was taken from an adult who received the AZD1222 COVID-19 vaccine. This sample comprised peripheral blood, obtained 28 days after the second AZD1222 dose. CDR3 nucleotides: TGTGCCAGCAGTCCCGTGATTGCAACTAATGAAAAACTGTTTTTT. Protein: CASSPVIATNEKLFF. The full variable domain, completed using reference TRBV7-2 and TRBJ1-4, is GAGVSQSPSNKVTEKGKDVELRCDPISGHTALYWYRQSLGQGLEFLIYFQGNSAPDKSGLPSDRFSAERTGGSVSTLTIQRTQQEDSAVYLCASSPVIATNEKLFFGSGTQLSVL.